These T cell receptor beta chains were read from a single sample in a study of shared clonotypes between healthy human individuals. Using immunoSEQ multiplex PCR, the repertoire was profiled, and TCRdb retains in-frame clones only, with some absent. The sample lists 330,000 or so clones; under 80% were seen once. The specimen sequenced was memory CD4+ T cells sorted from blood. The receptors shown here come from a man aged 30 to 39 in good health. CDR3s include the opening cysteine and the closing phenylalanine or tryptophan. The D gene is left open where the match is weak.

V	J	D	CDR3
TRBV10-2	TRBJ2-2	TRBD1	CASGDRGDGGELFF
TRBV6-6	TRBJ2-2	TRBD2	CASSPTSGISGELFF
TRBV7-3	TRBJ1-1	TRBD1	CASSSEGQSTAAF
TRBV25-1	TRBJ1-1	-	CASSDGRVLTEAFF
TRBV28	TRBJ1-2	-	CASSEAGRPRTYGYTF
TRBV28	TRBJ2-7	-	CASTQPGLYEQYF
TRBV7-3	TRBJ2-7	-	CASSPEGGVYEQYF
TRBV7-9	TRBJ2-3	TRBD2	CASSLVRGGDSDTQYF
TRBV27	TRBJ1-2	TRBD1	CASSIQGAAGYTF
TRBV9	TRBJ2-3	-	CASSVAGGGSTDTQYF
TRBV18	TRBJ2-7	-	CASSPLGLESYEQYF